The T cell receptor beta chain described here comes from a study of PD-1 blockade in classical Hodgkin lymphoma. Assay used: immunoSEQ multiplex PCR; TCRdb lists only in-frame clones, some missing. Here the sample spans 25,000 to 35,000 clones, over 55% being singletons. Each patient's relapse followed autologous stem cell transplantation, and brentuximab vedotin exposure varied. The CDR3 contains 17 residues. Germline V gene lookup returns CDR1 MNHEY and CDR2 SMNVEV (reference sequence). Trimming took 5 bases from V and 3 from J; bases not matched to a gene: 9. A word on this clone: Its target is unknown.

Study-wide points: Why repertoires differed is undefined; disease activity or prior therapy possibly contributed.

The sequences come from peripheral blood mononuclear cells (PBMCs), collected before the second cycle of nivolumab. The chain links TRBV27 to TRBJ2-3; 12 bases match TRBD2. The sequence derives from a human donor with classical Hodgkin lymphoma. CDR3 protein: CASSTLLAGGSTDTQYF. CDR3 DNA sequence: TGTGCCAGCAGTACATTACTAGCGGGGGGTTCGACAGATACGCAGTATTTT.